This T cell receptor beta chain was sequenced during a study of technical replicates of blood from a few donors. The protocol was immunoSEQ multiplex PCR, while the TCRdb copy is restricted to in-frame clones and leaves out a portion. The sample records about 75,000 clones, around 97% being singletons. Sequenced sample: T cells isolated from PBMCs. The receptor comes from a human donor in good health.

The CDR3 DNA sequence: TGCAGCGCCGAAACGACAGTCAACACCATATATTTT. It codes for CSAETTVNTIYF. The genes are TRBV29-1 and TRBJ1-3; possibly TRBD1 for D (5 bases). V shed 7 bases and J shed 7 bases, with 14 bases lying between them. The germline V gene encodes CDR1 SQVTM and CDR2 ANQGSEA. The CDR3 sequence is 12 residues long.